The clone carrying this T cell receptor (beta chain) was seen repeatedly, ten times or more. The antigen remains undetermined. This sample is drawn from a study of molecular identifiers for immune sequencing clone quantification. Study information: Across replicate runs, RNA obtained from about 21,000 or 97,000 naive CD8 cells was divided into five, with four undergoing sequencing.

V lost 1 base, J lost 5 bases, and 15 bases lay in between. The CDR3 length is 15 residues. From germline, CDR1 is GTSNPN and CDR2 SVGIG (reference sequence). General observations from the study: In naive cells, under 1% of molecules belonged to clones above 20 RNA copies, against over 99% in effector cells.

Sorted naive CD8 T cells were those defined as CD8+CD4-CCR7+CD45RA+. TCRdb analysed the PCR reads with MiXCR anew, one entry per CDR3 protein. Here the sample spans 40,000 to 50,000 distinct CDR3 sequences, 19% being singletons. The chain recombines TRBV30 with TRBJ1-5; the D gene is possibly TRBD1 (5 bases). What was sequenced was naive CD8+ T cells from blood, with Jurkat cell RNA spiked in. Subset defined: FACS-sorted CD8+CD4-CCR7+CD45RA+ naive T cells. This TCR was sampled from a human donor in good health. Some libraries in this study had Jurkat cell RNA spiked in. CDR3 sequence reads: CAWSAGAGSHQPQHF. Written as DNA, the CDR3 is TGTGCCTGGAGTGCCGGGGCGGGCAGTCATCAGCCCCAGCATTTT.